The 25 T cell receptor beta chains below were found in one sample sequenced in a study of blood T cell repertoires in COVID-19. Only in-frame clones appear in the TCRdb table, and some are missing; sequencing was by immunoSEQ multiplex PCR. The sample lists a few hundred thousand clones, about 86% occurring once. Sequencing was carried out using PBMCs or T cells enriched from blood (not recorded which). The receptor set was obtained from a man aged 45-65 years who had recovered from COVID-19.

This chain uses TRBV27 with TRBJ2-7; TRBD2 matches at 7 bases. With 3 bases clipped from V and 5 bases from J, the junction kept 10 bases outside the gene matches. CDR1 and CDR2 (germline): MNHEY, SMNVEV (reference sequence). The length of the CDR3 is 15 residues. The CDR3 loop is CASSLKFSAGDEQYF. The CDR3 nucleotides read TGTGCCAGCAGTTTGAAATTTAGCGCGGGGGACGAGCAGTACTTC.

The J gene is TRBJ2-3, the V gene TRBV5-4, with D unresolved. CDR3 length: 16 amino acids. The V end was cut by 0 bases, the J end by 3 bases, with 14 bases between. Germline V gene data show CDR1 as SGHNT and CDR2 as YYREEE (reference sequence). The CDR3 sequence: CASSLDPARPTDTQYF. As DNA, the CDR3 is TGTGCCAGCAGCTTGGATCCGGCTAGACCGACAGATACGCAGTATTTT.

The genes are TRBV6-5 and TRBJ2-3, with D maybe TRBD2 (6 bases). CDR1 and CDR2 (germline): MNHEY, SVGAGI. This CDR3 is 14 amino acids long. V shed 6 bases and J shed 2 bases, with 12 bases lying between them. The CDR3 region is CASRTGLNTDTQYF. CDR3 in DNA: TGTGCCAGCAGGACGGGACTGAACACAGATACGCAGTATTTT.

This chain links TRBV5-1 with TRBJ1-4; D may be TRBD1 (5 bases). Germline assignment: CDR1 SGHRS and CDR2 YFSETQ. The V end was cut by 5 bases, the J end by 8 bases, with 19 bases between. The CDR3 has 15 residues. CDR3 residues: CASSQTGGVGEKLFF. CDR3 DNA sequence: TGCGCCAGCAGTCAAACAGGAGGGGTTGGAGAAAAACTGTTTTTT.

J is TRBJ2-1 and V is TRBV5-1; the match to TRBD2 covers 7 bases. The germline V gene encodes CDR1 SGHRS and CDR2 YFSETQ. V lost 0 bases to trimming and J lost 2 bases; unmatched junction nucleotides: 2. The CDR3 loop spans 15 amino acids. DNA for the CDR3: TGCGCCAGCAGCTTGGAGGCGGGAGCCTACAATGAGCAGTTCTTC. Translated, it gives CASSLEAGAYNEQFF.

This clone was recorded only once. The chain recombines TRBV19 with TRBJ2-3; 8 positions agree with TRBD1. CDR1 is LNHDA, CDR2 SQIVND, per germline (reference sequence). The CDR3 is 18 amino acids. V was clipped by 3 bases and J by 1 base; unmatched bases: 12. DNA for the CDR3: TGTGCCAGTAGTATGCAGGGGGCAAGGGGTTTCGGCACAGATACGCAGTATTTT. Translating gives CASSMQGARGFGTDTQYF.

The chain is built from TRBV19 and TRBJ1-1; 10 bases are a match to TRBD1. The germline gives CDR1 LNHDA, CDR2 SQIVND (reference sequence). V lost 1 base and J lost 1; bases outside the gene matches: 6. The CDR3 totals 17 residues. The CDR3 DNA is TGTGCCAGTAGTATAGTTGGGGACAGGGGTAAGAACACTGAAGCTTTCTTT. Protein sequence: CASSIVGDRGKNTEAFF.

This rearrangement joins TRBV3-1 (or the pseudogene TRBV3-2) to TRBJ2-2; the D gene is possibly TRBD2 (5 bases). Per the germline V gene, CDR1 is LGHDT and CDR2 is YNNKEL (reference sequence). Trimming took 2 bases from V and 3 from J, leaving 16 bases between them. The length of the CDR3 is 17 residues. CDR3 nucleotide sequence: TGTGCCAGCAGCCAAAGTTGCAGGACTTCTGACACCGGGGAGCTGTTTTTT. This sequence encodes CASSQSCRTSDTGELFF.

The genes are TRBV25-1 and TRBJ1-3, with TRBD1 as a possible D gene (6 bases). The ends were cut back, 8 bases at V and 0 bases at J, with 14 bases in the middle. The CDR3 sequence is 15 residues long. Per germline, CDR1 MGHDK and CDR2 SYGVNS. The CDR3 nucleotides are TGTGCCAGCTCCCCAGGGGTCCGCTCTGGAAACACCATATATTTT. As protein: CASSPGVRSGNTIYF.

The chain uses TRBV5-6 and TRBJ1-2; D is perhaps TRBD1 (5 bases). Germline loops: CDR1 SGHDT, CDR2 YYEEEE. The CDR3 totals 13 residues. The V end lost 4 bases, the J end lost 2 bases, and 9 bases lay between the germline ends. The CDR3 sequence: CASSTDTNYGYTF. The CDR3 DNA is TGTGCCAGCAGCACGGACACCAACTATGGCTACACCTTC. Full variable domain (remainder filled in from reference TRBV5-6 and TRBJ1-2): DAGVTQSPTHLIKTRGQQVTLRCSPKSGHDTVSWYQQALGQGPQFIFQYYEEEERQRGNFPDRFSGHQFPNYSSELNVNALLLGDSALYLCASSTDTNYGYTFGSGTRLTVV.

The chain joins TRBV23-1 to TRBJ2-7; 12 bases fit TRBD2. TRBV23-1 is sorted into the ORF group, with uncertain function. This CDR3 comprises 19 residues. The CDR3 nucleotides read TGCGCGACGGTGCTAGCGGGAGGGCCCCGTGCATTTCGATCCTACGAGCAGTACTTC. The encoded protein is CATVLAGGPRAFRSYEQYF.

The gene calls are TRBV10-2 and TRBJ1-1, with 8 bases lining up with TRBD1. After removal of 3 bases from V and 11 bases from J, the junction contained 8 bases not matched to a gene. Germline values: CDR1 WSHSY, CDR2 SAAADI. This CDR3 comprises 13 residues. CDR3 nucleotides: TGCGCCAGCAGTGATGGGCAGGGGGCTCGCGCTTTCTTT. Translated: CASSDGQGARAFF.

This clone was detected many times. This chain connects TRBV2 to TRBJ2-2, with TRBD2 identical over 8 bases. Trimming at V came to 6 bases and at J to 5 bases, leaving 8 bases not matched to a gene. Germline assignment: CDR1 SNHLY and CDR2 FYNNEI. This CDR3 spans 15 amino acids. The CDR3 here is CASRAGGAQTGELFF. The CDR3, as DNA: TGTGCCAGCAGGGCCGGGGGGGCGCAAACCGGGGAGCTGTTTTTT.

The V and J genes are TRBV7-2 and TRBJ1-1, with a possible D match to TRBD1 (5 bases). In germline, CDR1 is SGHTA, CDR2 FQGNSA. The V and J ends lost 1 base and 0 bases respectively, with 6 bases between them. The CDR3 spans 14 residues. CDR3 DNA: TGTGCCAGCAGCTTAGGGGGCATGAACACTGAAGCTTTCTTT. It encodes CASSLGGMNTEAFF.

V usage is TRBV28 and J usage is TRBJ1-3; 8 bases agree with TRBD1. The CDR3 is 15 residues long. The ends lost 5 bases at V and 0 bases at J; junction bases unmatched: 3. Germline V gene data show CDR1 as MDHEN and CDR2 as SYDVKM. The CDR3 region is CASSDRGLSGNTIYF. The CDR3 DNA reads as TGTGCCAGCAGTGACAGGGGCCTCTCTGGAAACACCATATATTTT.

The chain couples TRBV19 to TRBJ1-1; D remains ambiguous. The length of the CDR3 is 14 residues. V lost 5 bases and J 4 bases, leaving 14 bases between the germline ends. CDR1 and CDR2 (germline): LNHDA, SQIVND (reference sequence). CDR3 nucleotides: TGTGCCAGTAGTGCGGGCGGTGGATTCACTGAAGCTTTCTTT. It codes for CASSAGGGFTEAFF.

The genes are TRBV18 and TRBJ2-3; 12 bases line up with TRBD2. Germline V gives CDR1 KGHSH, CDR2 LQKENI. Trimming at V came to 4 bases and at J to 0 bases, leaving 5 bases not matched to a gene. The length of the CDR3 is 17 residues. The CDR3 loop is CASSRLAGGKSTDTQYF. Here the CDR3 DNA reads TGTGCCAGCTCACGTCTAGCGGGGGGGAAAAGCACAGATACGCAGTATTTT.

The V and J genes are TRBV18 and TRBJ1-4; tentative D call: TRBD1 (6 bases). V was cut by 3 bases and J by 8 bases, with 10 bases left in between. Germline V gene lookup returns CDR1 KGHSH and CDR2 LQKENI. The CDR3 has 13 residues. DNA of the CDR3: TGTGCCAGCTCACCCCCGACAGGAGAAAAACTGTTTTTT. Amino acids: CASSPPTGEKLFF.

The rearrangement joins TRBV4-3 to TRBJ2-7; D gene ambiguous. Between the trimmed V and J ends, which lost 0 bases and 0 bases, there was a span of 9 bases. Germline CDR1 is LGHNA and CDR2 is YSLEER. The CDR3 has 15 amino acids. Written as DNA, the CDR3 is TGCGCCAGCAGCCAAGATAGACTTCACTCCTACGAGCAGTACTTC. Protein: CASSQDRLHSYEQYF.

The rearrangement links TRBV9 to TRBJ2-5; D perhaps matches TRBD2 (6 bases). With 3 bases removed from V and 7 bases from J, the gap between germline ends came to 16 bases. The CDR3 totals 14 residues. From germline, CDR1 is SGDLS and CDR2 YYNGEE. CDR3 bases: TGTGCCAGCAGCGATCCCCGGGGAGCGGGGACCCAGTACTTC. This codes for CASSDPRGAGTQYF.

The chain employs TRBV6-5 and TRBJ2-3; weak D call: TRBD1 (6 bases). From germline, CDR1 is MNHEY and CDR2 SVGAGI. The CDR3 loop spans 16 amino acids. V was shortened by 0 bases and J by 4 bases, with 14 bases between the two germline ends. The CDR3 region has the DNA TGTGCCAGCAGTTACTCCTCAGGGGCGCAGGCAGATACGCAGTATTTT. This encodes CASSYSSGAQADTQYF.

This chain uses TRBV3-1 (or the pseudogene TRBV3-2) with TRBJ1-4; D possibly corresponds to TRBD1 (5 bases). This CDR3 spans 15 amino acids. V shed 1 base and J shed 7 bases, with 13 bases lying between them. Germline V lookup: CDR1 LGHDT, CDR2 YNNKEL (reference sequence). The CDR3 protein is CASSQGSSGREKLFF. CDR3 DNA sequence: TGTGCCAGCAGCCAAGGTTCCTCAGGGCGTGAAAAACTGTTTTTT.

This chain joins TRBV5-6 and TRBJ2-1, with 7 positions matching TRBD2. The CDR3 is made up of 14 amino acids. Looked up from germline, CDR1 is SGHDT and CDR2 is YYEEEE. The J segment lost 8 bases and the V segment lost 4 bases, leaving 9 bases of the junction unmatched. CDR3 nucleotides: TGTGCCAGCAGCCGGAGAGGGAGGGCCGATGAGCAGTTCTTC. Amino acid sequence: CASSRRGRADEQFF.

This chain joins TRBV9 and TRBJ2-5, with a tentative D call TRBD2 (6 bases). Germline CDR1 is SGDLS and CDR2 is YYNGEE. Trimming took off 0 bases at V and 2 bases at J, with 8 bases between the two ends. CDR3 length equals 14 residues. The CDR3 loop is CASSVGTTQETQYF. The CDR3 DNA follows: TGTGCCAGCAGCGTAGGGACTACACAAGAGACCCAGTACTTC.

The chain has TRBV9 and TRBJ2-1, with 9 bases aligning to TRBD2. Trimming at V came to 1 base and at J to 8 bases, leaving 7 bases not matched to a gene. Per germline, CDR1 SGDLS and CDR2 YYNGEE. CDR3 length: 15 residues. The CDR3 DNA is TGTGCCAGCAGCGTATTTAGCGGGAGTAGCCATGAGCAGTTCTTC. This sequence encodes CASSVFSGSSHEQFF.